This is a list of T cell receptor beta chains from one sample in a study of cytomegalovirus exposure and HLA in healthy donors. Only in-frame clones appear in the TCRdb table, and some are missing; sequencing was by immunoSEQ multiplex PCR. Of about 190,000 clones in the sample, approximately 84% were seen once. Material: PBMCs. Source of these receptors: a woman in her thirties in good health and CMV-seropositive. Both conserved end residues are part of each CDR3. The D gene is left open where the match is weak. Clone sizes are given selectively: once, few, many, or a class where the clone is expanded.

CDR3aa: CASSYGGETQYF
CDR3nt: TGTGCCAGCAGTTACGGAGGAGAGACCCAGTACTTC
abundance: .
v_gene: TRBV6-5
d_gene: .
j_gene: TRBJ2-5

CDR3aa: CASSLSQVQFF
CDR3nt: TGTGCCAGCAGTTTGTCACAAGTGCAGTTCTTC
abundance: .
v_gene: TRBV28
d_gene: .
j_gene: TRBJ2-1

CDR3aa: CASSPGTGGYIQYF
CDR3nt: TGTGCCAGCAGCCCCGGGACAGGGGGATACATTCAGTACTTC
abundance: .
v_gene: TRBV9
d_gene: TRBD1
j_gene: TRBJ2-4

CDR3aa: CASKTDTSSYEQYF
CDR3nt: TGTGCCAGCAAAACGGACACGAGCTCCTACGAGCAGTACTTC
abundance: .
v_gene: TRBV7-2
d_gene: .
j_gene: TRBJ2-7

CDR3aa: CASSEKGQGGHRMNTEAFF
CDR3nt: TGTGCCAGCAGTGAAAAAGGACAGGGGGGCCATCGGATGAACACTGAAGCTTTCTTT
abundance: once
v_gene: TRBV2
d_gene: TRBD1
j_gene: TRBJ1-1

CDR3aa: CASRPSGGYEQYF
CDR3nt: TGTGCCAGCCGACCAAGCGGGGGTTACGAGCAGTACTTC
abundance: few
v_gene: TRBV6-5
d_gene: TRBD2
j_gene: TRBJ2-7

CDR3aa: CASSLVVARYTYEQYF
CDR3nt: TGCGCCAGCAGCTTGGTAGTAGCGCGGTACACCTACGAGCAGTACTTC
abundance: .
v_gene: TRBV5-1
d_gene: .
j_gene: TRBJ2-7

CDR3aa: CASSPTTGVGNQPQHF
CDR3nt: TGTGCCAGCAGTCCAACGACAGGGGTCGGCAATCAGCCCCAGCATTTT
abundance: .
v_gene: TRBV27
d_gene: TRBD1
j_gene: TRBJ1-5

CDR3aa: CASIEQGPIMDNEQFF
CDR3nt: TGTGCCAGCATCGAGCAGGGTCCCATCATGGACAATGAGCAGTTCTTC
abundance: .
v_gene: TRBV6-6
d_gene: .
j_gene: TRBJ2-1

CDR3aa: CASSSASDFAYEQYF
CDR3nt: TGTGCCAGCAGCTCAGCGAGTGACTTTGCCTACGAGCAGTACTTC
abundance: .
v_gene: TRBV6-6
d_gene: .
j_gene: TRBJ2-7

CDR3aa: CATSRDGAGANEQFF
CDR3nt: TGTGCCACCAGCAGAGACGGAGCGGGAGCCAATGAGCAGTTCTTC
abundance: .
v_gene: TRBV15
d_gene: TRBD2
j_gene: TRBJ2-1

CDR3aa: CASSLGDSNSPLHF
CDR3nt: TGCGCCAGCAGCTTGGGGGACAGCAATTCACCCCTCCACTTT
abundance: .
v_gene: TRBV5-1
d_gene: TRBD1
j_gene: TRBJ1-6

CDR3aa: CAIRGTSGSRSEQYF
CDR3nt: TGTGCCATCAGGGGGACTAGCGGGAGTAGAAGCGAGCAGTACTTC
abundance: .
v_gene: TRBV10-3
d_gene: TRBD2
j_gene: TRBJ2-7

CDR3aa: CASSYRTGGYGYTF
CDR3nt: TGTGCCAGCAGTTACCGCACAGGGGGCTATGGCTACACCTTC
abundance: .
v_gene: TRBV6-5
d_gene: TRBD1
j_gene: TRBJ1-2

CDR3aa: CASSPRGRGFDYTF
CDR3nt: TGTGCCAGCAGCCCCCGGGGGAGGGGGTTCGACTACACCTTC
abundance: .
v_gene: TRBV14
d_gene: .
j_gene: TRBJ1-2

CDR3aa: CASSWRQGGAGELFF
CDR3nt: TGTGCCAGCAGTTGGAGGCAGGGAGGCGCCGGGGAGCTGTTTTTT
abundance: .
v_gene: TRBV27
d_gene: .
j_gene: TRBJ2-2

CDR3aa: CASSPGGQIYGYTF
CDR3nt: TGCGCCAGCAGCCCCGGGGGACAGATCTATGGCTACACCTTC
abundance: .
v_gene: TRBV5-1
d_gene: TRBD1
j_gene: TRBJ1-2

CDR3aa: CASSPKGWSDNEQFF
CDR3nt: TGTGCCAGCAGTCCGAAGGGGTGGTCGGACAATGAGCAGTTCTTC
abundance: .
v_gene: TRBV19
d_gene: .
j_gene: TRBJ2-1

CDR3aa: CASSLAGLAYEQYF
CDR3nt: TGCGCCAGCAGCTTGGCAGGGTTGGCCTACGAGCAGTACTTC
abundance: .
v_gene: TRBV5-1
d_gene: .
j_gene: TRBJ2-7